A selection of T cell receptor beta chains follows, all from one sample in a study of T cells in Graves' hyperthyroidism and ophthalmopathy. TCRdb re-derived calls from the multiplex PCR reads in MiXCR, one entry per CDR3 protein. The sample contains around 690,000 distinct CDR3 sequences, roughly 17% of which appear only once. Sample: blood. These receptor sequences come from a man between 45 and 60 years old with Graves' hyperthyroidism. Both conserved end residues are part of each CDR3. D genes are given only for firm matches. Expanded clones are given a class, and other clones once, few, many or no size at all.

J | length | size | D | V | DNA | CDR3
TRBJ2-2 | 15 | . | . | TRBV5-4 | TGTGCCAGCAGCTTGAGGCTATCGAACACCGGGGAGCTGTTTTTT | CASSLRLSNTGELFF
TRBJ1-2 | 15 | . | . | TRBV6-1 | TGTGCCAGCAGTGAAGCCCCACGGGGCAACTATGGCTACACCTTC | CASSEAPRGNYGYTF
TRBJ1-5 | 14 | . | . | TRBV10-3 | TGTGCCATCAGCCCCAGGGACACCAATCAGCCCCAGCATTTT | CAISPRDTNQPQHF
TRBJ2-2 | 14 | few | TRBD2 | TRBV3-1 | TGTGCCAGCAGCCAAGAAGCGGGGACCGGGGAGCTGTTTTTT | CASSQEAGTGELFF
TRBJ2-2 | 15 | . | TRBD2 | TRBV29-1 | TGCAGCGTTGAAGCGGCCAGCGGGAGGGCCGGGGAGCTGTTTTTT | CSVEAASGRAGELFF
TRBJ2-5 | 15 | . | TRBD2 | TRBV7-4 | TGTGCCAGCAGCCCCGCTAGCGGCTACCAAGAGACCCAGTACTTC | CASSPASGYQETQYF
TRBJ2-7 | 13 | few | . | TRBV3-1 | TGTGCCAGCAGCCAACGCTCCCCCTACGAGCAGTACTTC | CASSQRSPYEQYF
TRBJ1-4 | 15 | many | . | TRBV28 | TGTGCCAGCAGCCGGGGATCGGACAGTAATGAAAAACTGTTTTTT | CASSRGSDSNEKLFF
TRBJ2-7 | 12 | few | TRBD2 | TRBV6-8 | TGTGCCAGCGGGCTAGCGGGATTGGAGCAGTACTTC | CASGLAGLEQYF
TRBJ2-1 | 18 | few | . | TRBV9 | TGTGCCAGCAGCGTAGTGATGGGAAGTGGGCTTTCCTACAATGAGCAGTTCTTC | CASSVVMGSGLSYNEQFF
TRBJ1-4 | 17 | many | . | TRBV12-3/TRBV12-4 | TGTGCCAGCAGTGTCTCTGGGACGCTGGGAAGAAACGAAAAACTGTTTTTT | CASSVSGTLGRNEKLFF
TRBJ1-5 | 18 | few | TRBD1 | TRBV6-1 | TGTGCCAGCAGTAAAAGGGGACAGGGACTATCTAGCAATCAGCCCCAGCATTTT | CASSKRGQGLSSNQPQHF
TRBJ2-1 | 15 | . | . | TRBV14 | TGTGCCAGCAGCCTTTTGGGGAGTGGTCGGGATGAGCAGTTCTTC | CASSLLGSGRDEQFF
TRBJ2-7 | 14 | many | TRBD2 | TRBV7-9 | TGTGCCAGCAGCCTCGTTAGCGGGAGCAGTGAGCAGTACTTC | CASSLVSGSSEQYF
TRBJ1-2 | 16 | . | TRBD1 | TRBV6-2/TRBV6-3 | TGTGCCAGCAGACTCTCCGGGACAGGGAGAAACTATGGCTACACCTTC | CASRLSGTGRNYGYTF
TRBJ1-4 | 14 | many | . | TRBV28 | TGTGCCAGCAGTCGAGGAGGGATGGAGGAAAAACTGTTTTTT | CASSRGGMEEKLFF
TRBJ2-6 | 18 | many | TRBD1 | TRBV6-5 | TGTGCCAGCAGTTTACCGGGACAGCGGACCTCTGGGGCCAACGTCCTGACTTTC | CASSLPGQRTSGANVLTF
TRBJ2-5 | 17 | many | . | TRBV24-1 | TGTGCCACCAGTGACCGCCCGCCGGGACAAACACAAGAGACCCAGTACTTC | CATSDRPPGQTQETQYF
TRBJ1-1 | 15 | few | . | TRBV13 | TGTGCCAGCAGCTTAGGCGGGGGGCCTTACACTGAAGCTTTCTTT | CASSLGGGPYTEAFF
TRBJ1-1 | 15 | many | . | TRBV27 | TGTGCCAGCAGTTTATCGCCGGGCAGCTCCACTGAAGCTTTCTTT | CASSLSPGSSTEAFF
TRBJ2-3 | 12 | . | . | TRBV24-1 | TGTGCCACCAGTGATTTCGGTGTCCCGGAGTATTTT | CATSDFGVPEYF
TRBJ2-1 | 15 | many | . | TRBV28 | TGTGCCAGCAGCGGCGCGGCTATCTCCTACAATGAGCAGTTCTTC | CASSGAAISYNEQFF
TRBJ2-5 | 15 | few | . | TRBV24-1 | TGTGCCACCTCGGGGATCGACTCGGTCCAAGAGACCCAGTACTTC | CATSGIDSVQETQYF
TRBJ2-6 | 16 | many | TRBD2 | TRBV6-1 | TGTGCCAGCACCCTACTAGCGGCCTCTGGGGCCAACGTCCTGACTTTC | CASTLLAASGANVLTF
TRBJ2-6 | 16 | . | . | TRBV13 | TGTGCCAGCAGCCCCGGGTTCTCCTCTGGGGCCAACGTCCTGACTTTC | CASSPGFSSGANVLTF
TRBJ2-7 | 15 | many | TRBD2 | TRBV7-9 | TGTGCCAGCAGCTCTGGCGGGAGCGGATCCTACGAGCAGTACTTC | CASSSGGSGSYEQYF
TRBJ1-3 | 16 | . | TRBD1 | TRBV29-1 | TGCAGCGCCGGGACCGGGACAGCGAGCTCTCGAAACACCATATATTTT | CSAGTGTASSRNTIYF
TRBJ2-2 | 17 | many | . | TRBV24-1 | TGTGCCACCAGTGAGGGCCCCGGACTCCCGAACACCGGGGAGCTGTTTTTT | CATSEGPGLPNTGELFF
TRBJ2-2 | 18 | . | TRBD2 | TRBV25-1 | TGTGCCAGCAGACGCCCGACTAGCGGGAGAACGAACACCGGGGAGCTGTTTTTT | CASRRPTSGRTNTGELFF
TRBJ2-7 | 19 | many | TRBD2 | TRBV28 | TGTGCCAGCATCCCCGGACAGGGGAAGTCTAGCGGGGGGCTCTACGAGCAGTACTTC | CASIPGQGKSSGGLYEQYF
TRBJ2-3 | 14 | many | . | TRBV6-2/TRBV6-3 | TGTGCCAGCGCGAGCCACCCACGCACAGATACGCAGTATTTT | CASASHPRTDTQYF
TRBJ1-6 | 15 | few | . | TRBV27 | TGTGCCAGCAGTTTAGGGGGGGCAGATAATTCACCCCTCCACTTT | CASSLGGADNSPLHF
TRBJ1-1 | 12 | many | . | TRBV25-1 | TGTGCCAGCAGCAGCTTGGGCACTGAAGCTTTCTTT | CASSSLGTEAFF
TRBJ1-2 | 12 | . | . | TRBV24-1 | TGTGCCACCAGTGAGAGAGAAAATGGCTACACCTTC | CATSERENGYTF
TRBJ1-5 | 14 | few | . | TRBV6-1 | TGTGCCAGCAGTAATCCGACAGGAGCTCAGCCCCAGCATTTT | CASSNPTGAQPQHF
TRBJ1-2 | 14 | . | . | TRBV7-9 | TGTGCCAGCAGCAAGGGGGGACCCCCCTATGGCTACACCTTC | CASSKGGPPYGYTF
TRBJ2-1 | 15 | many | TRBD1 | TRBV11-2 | TGTGCCAGCAGCCCAGGGGACAGGGTCCGGAATGAGCAGTTCTTC | CASSPGDRVRNEQFF
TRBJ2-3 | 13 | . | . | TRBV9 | TGTGCCAGCAGCGTAGCTACTGAAGATACGCAGTATTTT | CASSVATEDTQYF
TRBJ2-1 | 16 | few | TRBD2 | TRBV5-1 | TGCGCCAGCAGCGAAAGGACTAGCGGTCCATACAATGAGCAGTTCTTC | CASSERTSGPYNEQFF
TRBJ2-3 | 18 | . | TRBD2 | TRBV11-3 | TGTGCCAGCAGCTTCGGGACTAGCGGGGGGGCTAGCACAGATACGCAGTATTTT | CASSFGTSGGASTDTQYF